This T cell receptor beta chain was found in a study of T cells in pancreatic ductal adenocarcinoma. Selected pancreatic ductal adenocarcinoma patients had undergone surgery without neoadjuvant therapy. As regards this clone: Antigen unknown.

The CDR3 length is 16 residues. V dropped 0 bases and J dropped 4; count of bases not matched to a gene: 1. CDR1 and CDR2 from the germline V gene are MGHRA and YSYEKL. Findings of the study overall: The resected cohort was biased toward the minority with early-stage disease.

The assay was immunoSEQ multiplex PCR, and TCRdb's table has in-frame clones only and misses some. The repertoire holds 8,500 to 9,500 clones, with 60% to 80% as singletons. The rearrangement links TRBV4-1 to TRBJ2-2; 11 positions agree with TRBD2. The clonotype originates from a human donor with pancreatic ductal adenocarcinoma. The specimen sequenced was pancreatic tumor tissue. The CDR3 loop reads CASSQDLAGGTGELFF. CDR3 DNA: TGCGCCAGCAGCCAAGATCTAGCGGGAGGCACCGGGGAGCTGTTTTTT.